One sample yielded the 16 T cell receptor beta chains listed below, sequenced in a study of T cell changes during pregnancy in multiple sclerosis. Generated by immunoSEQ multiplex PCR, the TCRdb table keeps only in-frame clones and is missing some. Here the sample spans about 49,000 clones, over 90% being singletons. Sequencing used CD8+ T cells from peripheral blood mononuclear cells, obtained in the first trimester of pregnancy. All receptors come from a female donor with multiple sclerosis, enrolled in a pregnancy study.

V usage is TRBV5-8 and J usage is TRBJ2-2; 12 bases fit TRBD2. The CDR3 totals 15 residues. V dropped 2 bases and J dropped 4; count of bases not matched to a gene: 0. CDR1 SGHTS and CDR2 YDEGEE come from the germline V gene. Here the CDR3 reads CASSLLAGGTGELFF. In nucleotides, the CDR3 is TGTGCCAGCAGCTTACTAGCGGGAGGCACCGGGGAGCTGTTTTTT. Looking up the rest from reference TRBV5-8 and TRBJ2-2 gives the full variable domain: EAGVTQSPTHLIKTRGQQATLRCSPISGHTSVYWYQQALGLGLQFLLWYDEGEERNRGNFPPRFSGRQFPNYSSELNVNALELEDSALYLCASSLLAGGTGELFFGEGSRLTVL.

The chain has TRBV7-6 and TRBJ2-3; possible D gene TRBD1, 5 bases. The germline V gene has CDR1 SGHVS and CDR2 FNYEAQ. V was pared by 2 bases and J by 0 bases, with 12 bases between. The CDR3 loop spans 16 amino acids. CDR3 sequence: CASSLRSGLSTDTQYF. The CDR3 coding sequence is TGTGCCAGCAGCTTACGGTCAGGGCTCAGCACAGATACGCAGTATTTT.

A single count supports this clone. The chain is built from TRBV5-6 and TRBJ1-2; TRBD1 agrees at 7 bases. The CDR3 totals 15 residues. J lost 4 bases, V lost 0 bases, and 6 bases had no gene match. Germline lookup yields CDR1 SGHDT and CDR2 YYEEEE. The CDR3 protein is CASSLVGTEVYGYTF. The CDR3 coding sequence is TGTGCCAGCAGCTTGGTAGGGACAGAAGTCTATGGCTACACCTTC.

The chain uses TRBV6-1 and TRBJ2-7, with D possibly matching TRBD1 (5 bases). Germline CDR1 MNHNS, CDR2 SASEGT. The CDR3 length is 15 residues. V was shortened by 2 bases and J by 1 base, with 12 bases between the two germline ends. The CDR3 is CASSEKGVGSYEQYF. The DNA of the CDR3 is TGTGCCAGCAGTGAAAAAGGGGTTGGGTCCTACGAGCAGTACTTC.

CDR3 loop: CASSLSRQGSSEQFF. The CDR3 DNA sequence: TGTGCCAGCAGTTTATCCCGACAGGGCTCAAGTGAGCAGTTCTTC. V is TRBV28 and J is TRBJ2-1; 7 positions match TRBD1. Germline V gene sequence: CDR1 MDHEN, CDR2 SYDVKM. The CDR3 loop spans 15 amino acids. The V segment lost 1 base and the J segment 9 bases; nucleotides outside the gene matches: 9.

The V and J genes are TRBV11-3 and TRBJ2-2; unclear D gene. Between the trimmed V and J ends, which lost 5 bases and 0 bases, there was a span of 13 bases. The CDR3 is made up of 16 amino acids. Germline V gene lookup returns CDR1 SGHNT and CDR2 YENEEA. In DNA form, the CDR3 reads TGTGCCAGCAGCCCCGAGGCCGGAACGAACACCGGGGAGCTGTTTTTT. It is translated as CASSPEAGTNTGELFF.

CDR3 residues: CASSEYNSEGEEQYF. CDR3 nucleotide sequence: TGTGCCAGCAGTGAATATAATTCCGAGGGTGAAGAGCAGTACTTC. The chain is built from TRBV25-1 and TRBJ2-7; D possibly corresponds to TRBD2 (5 bases). Germline V gene lookup returns CDR1 MGHDK and CDR2 SYGVNS. This CDR3 region has 15 residues. Trimming removed 0 bases from V and 7 bases from J, with 16 bases in between.

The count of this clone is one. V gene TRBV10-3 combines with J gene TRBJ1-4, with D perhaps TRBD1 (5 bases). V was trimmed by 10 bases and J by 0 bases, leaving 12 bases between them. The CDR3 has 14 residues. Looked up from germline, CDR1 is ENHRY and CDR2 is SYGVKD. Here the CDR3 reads CATTARATNEKLFF. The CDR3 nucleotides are TGTGCCACGACAGCTCGAGCAACTAATGAAAAACTGTTTTTT.

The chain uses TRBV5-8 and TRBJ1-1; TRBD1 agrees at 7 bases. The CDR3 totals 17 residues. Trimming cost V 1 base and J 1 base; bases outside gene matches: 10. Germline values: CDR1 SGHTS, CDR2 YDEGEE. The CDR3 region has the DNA TGTGCCAGCAGCTTGCTCGGGACAGACTTCACGAACACTGAAGCTTTCTTT. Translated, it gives CASSLLGTDFTNTEAFF.

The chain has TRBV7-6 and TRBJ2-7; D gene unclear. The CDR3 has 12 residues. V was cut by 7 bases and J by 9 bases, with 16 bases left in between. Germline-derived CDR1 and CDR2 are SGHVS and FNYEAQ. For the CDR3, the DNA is TGTGCCAGCACCTCCCTTGGCGGAAGGCAGTACTTC. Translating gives CASTSLGGRQYF.

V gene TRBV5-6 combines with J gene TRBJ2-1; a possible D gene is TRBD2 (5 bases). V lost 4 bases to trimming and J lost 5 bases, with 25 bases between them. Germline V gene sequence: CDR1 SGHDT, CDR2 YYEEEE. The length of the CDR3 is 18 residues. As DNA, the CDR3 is TGTGCCAGCAGCCGGGTAGACGAGGGTTTATCCAGAAACAATGAGCAGTTCTTC. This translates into CASSRVDEGLSRNNEQFF.

The CDR3 nucleotides read TGTGCCAGCAGCCCGACTTCGGGGGACCACGAGCAGTACTTC. It codes for CASSPTSGDHEQYF. The rearrangement links TRBV4-2 to TRBJ2-7; possible D gene TRBD2, 6 bases. The CDR3 covers 14 residues. Trimming removed 4 bases from V and 5 bases from J, with 15 bases in between. From germline, CDR1 is LGHNA and CDR2 YNFKEQ.

This CDR3 reads CASSLGQAGYTF. CDR3 DNA sequence: TGTGCCAGCAGCCTGGGACAGGCTGGCTACACCTTC. The V and J genes are TRBV7-9 and TRBJ1-2; 8 bases agree with TRBD1. After removal of 5 bases from V and 7 bases from J, the junction contained 3 bases not matched to a gene. The CDR3 runs 12 residues. Germline assignment: CDR1 SEHNR and CDR2 FQNEAQ (reference sequence).

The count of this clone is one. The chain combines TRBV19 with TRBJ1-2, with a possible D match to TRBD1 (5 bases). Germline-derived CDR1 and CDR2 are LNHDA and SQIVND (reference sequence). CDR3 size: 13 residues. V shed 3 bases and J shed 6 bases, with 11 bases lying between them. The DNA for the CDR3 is TGTGCCAGTAGTATGGGGGGTTACGATGGCTACACCTTC. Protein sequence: CASSMGGYDGYTF.

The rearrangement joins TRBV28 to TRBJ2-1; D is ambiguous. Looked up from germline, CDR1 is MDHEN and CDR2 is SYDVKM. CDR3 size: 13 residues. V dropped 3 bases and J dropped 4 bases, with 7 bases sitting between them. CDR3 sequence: CASSFTRYNEQFF. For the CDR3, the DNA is TGTGCCAGCAGTTTTACTCGATACAATGAGCAGTTCTTC.

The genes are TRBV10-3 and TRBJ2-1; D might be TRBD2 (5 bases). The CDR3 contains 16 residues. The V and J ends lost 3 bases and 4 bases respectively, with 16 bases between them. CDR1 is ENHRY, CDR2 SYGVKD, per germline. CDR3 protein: CAISEPTRRQYNEQFF. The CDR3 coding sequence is TGTGCCATCAGTGAACCTACTAGGAGGCAATACAATGAGCAGTTCTTC.